This TCR beta chain appears in the sequencing data of a study of regulatory T cells in long-lasting Graves disease. Study at large: Persistence in Graves' disease required over 5 years of antithyroid drugs plus positive TSH receptor antibodies. Overall study findings and caveats: Results may be inaccurate due to the small sample size. TRBV28, TRBJ1-2 and TRBJ2-5 were segments that persistent disease favored.

CDR1 is MDHEN and CDR2 is SYDVKM in the germline V gene. V trimming: 3 bases; J trimming: 1 base; junction bases outside the gene matches: 7. The CDR3 length is 17 residues. Comment on this clonotype: Its cognate antigen is unknown.

As for time point: persistent/refractory GD, antithyroid drugs over 5 years with positive TRAb. Researchers made the TCR library from RNA that was extracted from PBMCs. A peripheral blood sample, approximately 10 milliliters in volume, was drawn into EDTA tubes. Library construction for TCR beta used iRepertoire HTBI primers and Arm-PCR of CDR3 regions. Via MiXCR, TCRdb re-called the multiplex PCR reads, giving one row per CDR3 protein. Of about 460,000 distinct CDR3 sequences detected, 20% to 25% appear once; the ten largest clones hold around 13%. The sample consisted of peripheral blood mononuclear cells (PBMCs), taken when the disease was refractory, from a patient treated with antithyroid drugs. This sequence originates from a female donor with Graves disease. This chain uses TRBV28 with TRBJ2-2, with TRBD2 identical over 8 bases. This CDR3 is CASSFPGGGLNTGELFF. In DNA form, the CDR3 reads TGTGCCAGCAGTTTCCCGGGGGGGGGATTGAACACCGGGGAGCTGTTTTTT.